This is a list of T cell receptor beta chains from one sample in a study of early T cells in non-severe SARS-CoV-2 infection. TCRdb re-analysed the 5' RACE reads in MiXCR, keeping a single row per CDR3 protein. The table records around 35,000 distinct CDR3 sequences, roughly 5.7% of them present only once. The specimen sequenced was whole blood. These receptors were taken from an adult who was a healthcare worker with PCR-confirmed SARS-CoV-2 infection or an uninfected control (not recorded which). CDR3s include the opening cysteine and the closing phenylalanine or tryptophan. The D gene is left open where the match is weak. Size values are once, few and many counts, or a class for expanded clones, and some rows have none.

clone size: .
J gene: TRBJ2-4
D gene: .
V gene: TRBV12-2
CDR3 DNA: TGTGCAAGTCGCTTACGGACAGGGGACATTCAGTACTTC
CDR3 protein: CASRLRTGDIQYF

clone size: .
J gene: TRBJ2-7
D gene: .
V gene: TRBV3-1
CDR3 DNA: TGTGCCAGCAGCCAACGAGCCTACGAGCAGTACTTC
CDR3 protein: CASSQRAYEQYF

clone size: many
J gene: TRBJ1-2
D gene: TRBD1
V gene: TRBV5-4
CDR3 DNA: TGTGCCAGCAGCTTGGCCGGGACAGGGGAGAATGGCTACACCTTC
CDR3 protein: CASSLAGTGENGYTF

clone size: many
J gene: TRBJ2-1
D gene: .
V gene: TRBV20-1
CDR3 DNA: TGCAGTGCTAGAGGTCCATCCTACAATGAGCAGTTCTTC
CDR3 protein: CSARGPSYNEQFF

clone size: .
J gene: TRBJ2-5
D gene: .
V gene: TRBV12-3/TRBV12-4
CDR3 DNA: TGTGCCAGCAGTATGACAGCCGAAGAGACCCAGTACTTC
CDR3 protein: CASSMTAEETQYF

clone size: many
J gene: TRBJ2-3
D gene: .
V gene: TRBV7-2
CDR3 DNA: TGTGCCAGCAGCTTAGACGGGACCCCCGGGGATACGCAGTATTTT
CDR3 protein: CASSLDGTPGDTQYF

clone size: many
J gene: TRBJ2-2
D gene: .
V gene: TRBV7-9
CDR3 DNA: TGTGCCAGCAGCCCAGTGCCGGGGGCTGTCGGGGAGCTGTTTTTT
CDR3 protein: CASSPVPGAVGELFF

clone size: .
J gene: TRBJ2-5
D gene: .
V gene: TRBV3-2
CDR3 DNA: TGTGCCAGCAGTCGATCCGGGACTAGCGGGGACCCTAACCCAGAGACCCAGTACTTC
CDR3 protein: CASSRSGTSGDPNPETQYF

clone size: many
J gene: TRBJ2-7
D gene: TRBD1
V gene: TRBV20-1
CDR3 DNA: TGCAGTGCAGCGGCCGGGACAGGGGCGAACGAGCAGTACTTC
CDR3 protein: CSAAAGTGANEQYF

clone size: many
J gene: TRBJ2-1
D gene: .
V gene: TRBV14
CDR3 DNA: TGTGCCAGCAGCCAAGGTGCTGGGGGTTCAGGGCAGTTCTTC
CDR3 protein: CASSQGAGGSGQFF

clone size: many
J gene: TRBJ1-2
D gene: TRBD1
V gene: TRBV12-3/TRBV12-4
CDR3 DNA: TGTGCCAGCAGCATGACAGGGAGTTACACCTTC
CDR3 protein: CASSMTGSYTF

clone size: many
J gene: TRBJ2-7
D gene: TRBD1
V gene: TRBV28
CDR3 DNA: TGTGCCAGCAGTTTTTCAGGGGGCTCTCTCTACGAGCAGTACTTC
CDR3 protein: CASSFSGGSLYEQYF

clone size: few
J gene: TRBJ2-2
D gene: TRBD1
V gene: TRBV6-1
CDR3 DNA: TGTGCCAGCAGCCCCGGGACAGCGAACACCGGGGAGCTGTTTTTT
CDR3 protein: CASSPGTANTGELFF

clone size: many
J gene: TRBJ2-7
D gene: TRBD2
V gene: TRBV20-1
CDR3 DNA: TGCAGTCTGGGGGAGGGCCGCTACGAGCAGTACTTC
CDR3 protein: CSLGEGRYEQYF

clone size: few
J gene: TRBJ2-1
D gene: .
V gene: TRBV6-6
CDR3 DNA: TGTGCCAGCAGTTACGCTACCCTAAGGGACTCCTACAATGAGCAGTTCTTC
CDR3 protein: CASSYATLRDSYNEQFF

clone size: .
J gene: TRBJ2-3
D gene: TRBD1
V gene: TRBV12-3/TRBV12-4
CDR3 DNA: TGTGCCAGCAGTCTCCGGGACAGGGGCACAGATACGCAGTATTTT
CDR3 protein: CASSLRDRGTDTQYF

clone size: few
J gene: TRBJ2-6
D gene: TRBD1
V gene: TRBV6-5
CDR3 DNA: TGTGCCAGCAGTTCAGGGGGCGCGGGGGCCAACGTCCTGACTTTC
CDR3 protein: CASSSGGAGANVLTF

clone size: many
J gene: TRBJ2-1
D gene: .
V gene: TRBV5-6
CDR3 DNA: TGTGCCAGCAGCACAGGACTCCCAGGGAACTACAATGAGCAGTTCTTC
CDR3 protein: CASSTGLPGNYNEQFF

clone size: many
J gene: TRBJ2-4
D gene: .
V gene: TRBV27
CDR3 DNA: TGTGCCAGCAAAGGAGCGGTAGCCAAAAACATTCAGTACTTC
CDR3 protein: CASKGAVAKNIQYF

clone size: many
J gene: TRBJ2-1
D gene: TRBD2
V gene: TRBV20-1
CDR3 DNA: TGCAGTGCTAGAGATTCCCTTACTAGCGGTTCCTACAATGAGCAGTTCTTC
CDR3 protein: CSARDSLTSGSYNEQFF

clone size: .
J gene: TRBJ2-2
D gene: TRBD2
V gene: TRBV2
CDR3 DNA: TGTGCCAGCAGTGTTGCTAGCGGAGACACCGGGGAGCTGTTTTTT
CDR3 protein: CASSVASGDTGELFF

clone size: many
J gene: TRBJ1-2
D gene: .
V gene: TRBV4-1
CDR3 DNA: TGCGCCAGCAGCCTAAGACCCGAAAGCTATGGCTACACCTTC
CDR3 protein: CASSLRPESYGYTF

clone size: few
J gene: TRBJ2-6
D gene: TRBD2
V gene: TRBV30
CDR3 DNA: TGTGCCTGGAGTGTACTAGGGACTACTGGGGCCAACGTCCTGACTTTC
CDR3 protein: CAWSVLGTTGANVLTF

clone size: .
J gene: TRBJ2-2
D gene: .
V gene: TRBV11-2
CDR3 DNA: TGTGCCAGCAGCTTAGAAGGCTTTATAGGGACCGGGGAGCTGTTTTTT
CDR3 protein: CASSLEGFIGTGELFF

clone size: many
J gene: TRBJ2-3
D gene: TRBD2
V gene: TRBV7-2
CDR3 DNA: TGTGCCAGCAGGTCAGCGGGAGGCCCCAGCCCAGATACGCAGTATTTT
CDR3 protein: CASRSAGGPSPDTQYF

clone size: many
J gene: TRBJ2-7
D gene: TRBD2
V gene: TRBV10-3
CDR3 DNA: TGTGCCATCAGTGGACTAGCGGGAGGGCCGATCCACGAGCAGTACTTC
CDR3 protein: CAISGLAGGPIHEQYF

clone size: many
J gene: TRBJ2-3
D gene: TRBD2
V gene: TRBV7-2
CDR3 DNA: TGTGCCAGCAGCCCTTTTACTAGCGTCAGAGATACGCAGTATTTT
CDR3 protein: CASSPFTSVRDTQYF

clone size: many
J gene: TRBJ1-3
D gene: .
V gene: TRBV14
CDR3 DNA: TGTGCCAGCAGCCAACCCCTCTCTGGAAACACCATATATTTT
CDR3 protein: CASSQPLSGNTIYF

clone size: .
J gene: TRBJ2-1
D gene: .
V gene: TRBV27
CDR3 DNA: TGTGCCAGCAGTTCCACCGGGACTTCAGAGTTCTTC
CDR3 protein: CASSSTGTSEFF

clone size: .
J gene: TRBJ2-5
D gene: .
V gene: TRBV20-1
CDR3 DNA: TGCAGTGCTCCCCTGACCGCCCAAGAGACCCAGTACTTC
CDR3 protein: CSAPLTAQETQYF

clone size: .
J gene: TRBJ2-5
D gene: .
V gene: TRBV2
CDR3 DNA: TGTGCCAGCGGTGACCTCCAAGAGACCCAGTACTTC
CDR3 protein: CASGDLQETQYF

clone size: many
J gene: TRBJ2-3
D gene: TRBD2
V gene: TRBV20-1
CDR3 DNA: TGCAGTGCTAGCGGACTAGCGGGAGCAATGGCAGATACGCAGTATTTT
CDR3 protein: CSASGLAGAMADTQYF

clone size: few
J gene: TRBJ1-4
D gene: .
V gene: TRBV20-1
CDR3 DNA: TGCAGTGCTATGTTGGTGACCGGTGAAAAACTGTTTTTT
CDR3 protein: CSAMLVTGEKLFF

clone size: many
J gene: TRBJ2-3
D gene: .
V gene: TRBV7-6
CDR3 DNA: TGTGCCAGCAGCAAAGGACTCTCCACAGATACGCAGTATTTT
CDR3 protein: CASSKGLSTDTQYF

clone size: few
J gene: TRBJ2-7
D gene: TRBD2
V gene: TRBV19
CDR3 DNA: TGTGCCAGTAGTATGACTAGCGGGAGTAGAAGCGAGCAGTACTTC
CDR3 protein: CASSMTSGSRSEQYF

clone size: few
J gene: TRBJ1-2
D gene: .
V gene: TRBV9
CDR3 DNA: TGTGCCAGCAGCCCGGGACTTTCGGACTATGGCTACACCTTC
CDR3 protein: CASSPGLSDYGYTF

clone size: few
J gene: TRBJ2-7
D gene: TRBD2
V gene: TRBV10-1
CDR3 DNA: TGCGCCAGCACCCCGGGGGGGACCACAACCTACGAGCAGTACTTC
CDR3 protein: CASTPGGTTTYEQYF

clone size: many
J gene: TRBJ1-6
D gene: .
V gene: TRBV11-2
CDR3 DNA: TGTGCCAGCAGCTTATGGAGGAGCTCCTATAATTCACCCCTCCACTTT
CDR3 protein: CASSLWRSSYNSPLHF

clone size: many
J gene: TRBJ1-1
D gene: .
V gene: TRBV15
CDR3 DNA: TGTGCCACCAGCAGAGAAAGGGTGAACACTGAAGCTTTCTTT
CDR3 protein: CATSRERVNTEAFF

clone size: many
J gene: TRBJ1-2
D gene: .
V gene: TRBV5-1
CDR3 DNA: TGCGCCAGCAGCTTGGGGCTACAGGGATTCTATGGCTACACCTTC
CDR3 protein: CASSLGLQGFYGYTF

clone size: few
J gene: TRBJ2-3
D gene: TRBD2
V gene: TRBV4-1
CDR3 DNA: TGCGCCAGCAGCCAAGATCTTGGGGGAGGGAGCACAGATACGCAGTATTTT
CDR3 protein: CASSQDLGGGSTDTQYF

clone size: .
J gene: TRBJ2-2
D gene: .
V gene: TRBV5-5
CDR3 DNA: TGTGCCAGCAGCTTGGGGGTGCACGGGGAGCTGTTTTTT
CDR3 protein: CASSLGVHGELFF

clone size: .
J gene: TRBJ1-1
D gene: .
V gene: TRBV3-1
CDR3 DNA: TGTGCCAGCAGCCAAGATGGGACACGGAACACTGAAGCTTTCTTT
CDR3 protein: CASSQDGTRNTEAFF

clone size: many
J gene: TRBJ1-2
D gene: .
V gene: TRBV12-3/TRBV12-4
CDR3 DNA: TGTGCCAGCAGTGAAGGGTTAAACTATGGCTACACCTTC
CDR3 protein: CASSEGLNYGYTF

clone size: many
J gene: TRBJ2-1
D gene: .
V gene: TRBV27
CDR3 DNA: TGTGCCAGCAGTTTCGGGACATCAGTGGTTGAGCAGTTCTTC
CDR3 protein: CASSFGTSVVEQFF

clone size: few
J gene: TRBJ1-5
D gene: .
V gene: TRBV10-1
CDR3 DNA: TGCGCCAGCCGGCGGCTTAATGGGCGGCCCCAGCATTTT
CDR3 protein: CASRRLNGRPQHF

clone size: few
J gene: TRBJ2-3
D gene: TRBD2
V gene: TRBV4-3
CDR3 DNA: TGCGCCAGCAGCCAAGACCCAGCGGGAGCTGATACGCAGTATTTT
CDR3 protein: CASSQDPAGADTQYF

clone size: few
J gene: TRBJ1-1
D gene: .
V gene: TRBV30
CDR3 DNA: TGTGCCTGGAGTACTGAAGGGAACACTGAAGCTTTCTTT
CDR3 protein: CAWSTEGNTEAFF

clone size: many
J gene: TRBJ2-7
D gene: TRBD1
V gene: TRBV19
CDR3 DNA: TGTGCCAGTAGTATGAGAGGGGGCTTCATCTCCTACGAGCAGTACTTC
CDR3 protein: CASSMRGGFISYEQYF

clone size: many
J gene: TRBJ2-1
D gene: TRBD2
V gene: TRBV6-2/TRBV6-3
CDR3 DNA: TGTGCCAGCAGTTATCCAGGACTAGCGGGAGTCCGCTCCTACAATGAGCAGTTCTTC
CDR3 protein: CASSYPGLAGVRSYNEQFF